The 20 T cell receptor beta chains reported below all come from one sample, sequenced in a study of T cell responses to AZD1222 COVID-19 vaccine. The table came from immunoSEQ multiplex PCR; TCRdb's copy has only in-frame clones and leaves some out. This table holds about 79,000 clones, 80% found once. The source material was peripheral blood, sampled on day 0 of AZD1222 vaccination. These receptors all stem from an adult in good health.

The rearrangement links TRBV19 to TRBJ2-1; maybe TRBD1 (5 bases). The CDR3 is 15 residues long. Trimming shortened V by 3 bases and J by 0 bases, and 9 bases separated the two germline ends. CDR1 and CDR2 from the germline V gene are LNHDA and SQIVND (reference sequence). The CDR3 DNA sequence: TGTGCCAGTAGTATGGACACAAGCTCCTACAATGAGCAGTTCTTC. It translates to CASSMDTSSYNEQFF.

CDR3 protein: CASSPDGTPNTEAFF. CDR3 nucleotide sequence: TGTGCCAGCAGCCCCGACGGGACACCGAACACTGAAGCTTTCTTT. The chain links TRBV27 to TRBJ1-1; TRBD1 is a possible D gene (6 bases). V lost 6 bases to trimming and J lost 1 base, with 15 bases between them. This CDR3 is 15 amino acids long. CDR1 MNHEY and CDR2 SMNVEV come from the germline V gene (reference sequence).

The rearrangement uses TRBV6-5 and TRBJ1-1; perhaps TRBD1 as D (5 bases). Germline V lookup: CDR1 MNHEY, CDR2 SVGAGI. Trimming shortened V by 6 bases and J by 0 bases, and 11 bases separated the two germline ends. The CDR3 totals 14 residues. CDR3 residues: CASRREGMNTEAFF. CDR3 in DNA: TGTGCCAGCAGGCGGGAGGGGATGAACACTGAAGCTTTCTTT.

The V and J genes are TRBV24-1 and TRBJ2-3, with D tentatively TRBD1 or TRBD2 (5 bases each). The CDR3 sequence is 15 residues long. Trimming removed 5 bases from V and 0 bases from J, with 11 bases in between. The germline gives CDR1 KGHDR, CDR2 SFDVKD. CDR3 amino acids: CATSGGATSTDTQYF. The CDR3 DNA reads TGTGCCACCAGTGGAGGGGCGACTAGCACAGATACGCAGTATTTT.

The chain links TRBV7-9 to TRBJ2-7; D might be TRBD1 or TRBD2, each matching 5 bases. The ends were cut back, 4 bases at V and 1 base at J, with 11 bases in the middle. Germline assignment: CDR1 SEHNR and CDR2 FQNEAQ (reference sequence). This CDR3 contains 14 residues. CDR3 amino acids: CASSSVRGSYEQYF. The CDR3 DNA follows: TGTGCCAGCAGCTCAGTGAGGGGTTCCTACGAGCAGTACTTC.

The V and J genes are TRBV7-6 and TRBJ1-4; tentative D call: TRBD1 (6 bases). The CDR3 totals 18 residues. V gave up 0 bases and J gave up 0 bases, with 14 bases separating them. In germline, CDR1 is SGHVS, CDR2 FNYEAQ. The CDR3 DNA reads TGTGCCAGCAGCTTAGCCGGACAGATGAGTCCAACTAATGAAAAACTGTTTTTT. This codes for CASSLAGQMSPTNEKLFF. Combining the CDR3 with reference TRBV7-6 and TRBJ1-4 gives the whole variable domain GAGVSQSPRYKVTKRGQDVALRCDPISGHVSLYWYRQALGQGPEFLTYFNYEAQQDKSGLPNDRFSAERPEGSISTLTIQRTEQRDSAMYRCASSLAGQMSPTNEKLFFGSGTQLSVL.

The chain has TRBV6-5 and TRBJ1-4; D possibly corresponds to TRBD1 (5 bases). Trimming removed 5 bases at V and 8 bases at J, with 18 bases between. Germline V lookup: CDR1 MNHEY, CDR2 SVGAGI. The CDR3 runs to 15 residues. CDR3 coding DNA: TGTGCCAGCAGTCCAGGGTTGTCCCTTTCAGAAAAACTGTTTTTT. It encodes CASSPGLSLSEKLFF.

This chain joins TRBV5-5 and TRBJ1-1; D possibly corresponds to TRBD1 (5 bases). The CDR3 contains 13 residues. Trimming left V 9 bases short and J 5 bases short, with 17 bases between. CDR1 is SGHKS and CDR2 is YYEKEE in the germline V gene (reference sequence). CDR3 in DNA: TGTGCCACCTCGTTGGGGGAGAGGACTGAAGCTTTCTTT. Translated: CATSLGERTEAFF.

The gene calls are TRBV4-1 and TRBJ1-3, with D possibly being TRBD1 (6 bases). Germline V gene sequence: CDR1 MGHRA, CDR2 YSYEKL. The V end was cut by 4 bases, the J end by 2 bases, with 15 bases between. The CDR3 runs to 16 residues. The CDR3 reads CASSPPRGTTGNTIYF. The CDR3 nucleotides are TGCGCCAGCAGCCCCCCACGGGGGACAACTGGAAACACCATATATTTT.

The rearrangement uses TRBV28 and TRBJ1-3; D is unresolved. V was cut by 4 bases and J by 5 bases, with 9 bases left in between. This CDR3 has 13 amino acids. CDR1 and CDR2 (germline): MDHEN, SYDVKM. The CDR3, as DNA: TGTGCCAGCAGTTCGGGGAATAGAAACACCATATATTTT. Its translation is CASSSGNRNTIYF.

The chain carries TRBV28 and TRBJ1-6, with TRBD1 matching 8 bases. Germline V CDR1 and CDR2: MDHEN, SYDVKM. This CDR3 has 14 residues. V was pared by 7 bases and J by 6 bases, with 5 bases of the junction left unmatched. This CDR3 reads CASTRGQVNSPLHF. The CDR3 DNA reads TGTGCCAGCACCAGGGGACAGGTTAATTCACCCCTCCACTTT. Together with reference TRBV28 and TRBJ1-6, the CDR3 gives the full variable domain: DVKVTQSSRYLVKRTGEKVFLECVQDMDHENMFWYRQDPGLGLRLIYFSYDVKMKEKGDIPEGYSVSREKKERFSLILESASTNQTSMYLCASTRGQVNSPLHFGNGTRLTVT.

The V call is TRBV29-1, the J call TRBJ1-2, with D hard to call. Germline V gene sequence: CDR1 SQVTM, CDR2 ANQGSEA. The CDR3 sequence is 13 residues long. Trimming pared 7 bases from V and 2 bases from J, leaving 14 bases between. In nucleotides, the CDR3 is TGCAGCGGCTCTGGCGGATTAAACTATGGCTACACCTTC. Translation: CSGSGGLNYGYTF. The full variable domain, in which reference TRBV29-1 and TRBJ1-2 provide the parts outside the CDR3, is SAVISQKPSRDICQRGTSLTIQCQVDSQVTMMFWYRQQPGQSLTLIATANQGSEATYESGFVIDKFPISRPNLTFSTLTVSNMSPEDSSIYLCSGSGGLNYGYTFGSGTRLTVV.

This chain uses TRBV15 with TRBJ2-7, with D tentatively TRBD1 or TRBD2 (5 bases each). This CDR3 spans 13 amino acids. Germline CDR1 and CDR2: LNHNV and YYDKDF (reference sequence). V lost 1 base and J 5 bases, leaving 9 bases between the germline ends. The CDR3 here is CATSRGGVHEQYF. The DNA for the CDR3 is TGTGCCACCAGCAGAGGAGGGGTCCACGAGCAGTACTTC.

The chain recombines TRBV28 with TRBJ1-4; D gene ambiguous. The CDR3 has 14 amino acids. Germline V gene lookup returns CDR1 MDHEN and CDR2 SYDVKM. Deletions cut 5 bases from V and 6 bases from J, with 13 bases between. CDR3: CASSPSVEYEKLFF. The CDR3 region has the DNA TGTGCCAGCAGTCCCTCAGTTGAGTATGAAAAACTGTTTTTT.

This chain connects TRBV19 to TRBJ1-1; D is unresolved. Germline lookup yields CDR1 LNHDA and CDR2 SQIVND (reference sequence). The CDR3 has 14 amino acids. V lost 11 bases and J 3 bases, leaving 19 bases between the germline ends. This CDR3 is CASMAEGGYTEAFF. The CDR3 bases are TGTGCCTCCATGGCGGAGGGTGGGTACACTGAAGCTTTCTTT.

CDR3 sequence: CASSPGQGPTDTQYF. The CDR3 nucleotides are TGTGCCAGCTCACCAGGACAGGGTCCCACAGATACGCAGTATTTT. This chain uses TRBV18 with TRBJ2-3; 8 bases map to TRBD1. Germline values: CDR1 KGHSH, CDR2 LQKENI. CDR3 length: 15 amino acids. The V segment lost 2 bases and the J segment 2 bases; nucleotides outside the gene matches: 3. The entire variable domain, with the rest obtained from reference TRBV18 and TRBJ2-3, is as follows: NAGVMQNPRHLVRRRGQEARLRCSPMKGHSHVYWYRQLPEEGLKFMVYLQKENIIDESGMPKERFSAEFPKEGPSILRIQQVVRGDSAAYFCASSPGQGPTDTQYFGPGTRLTVL.

The sample holds a few counts of this clone. J is TRBJ2-1 and V is TRBV30; D unresolved. Germline V gene sequence: CDR1 GTSNPN, CDR2 SVGIG (reference sequence). V lost 5 bases, J lost 7 bases, and 15 bases lay in between. The CDR3 loop spans 13 amino acids. CDR3: CAWQRAPRNEQFF. The CDR3 nucleotides are TGTGCCTGGCAAAGGGCCCCGCGGAATGAGCAGTTCTTC.

The chain recombines TRBV11-3 with TRBJ1-1; the match to TRBD1 covers 11 bases. The CDR3 is 15 amino acids. The germline gives CDR1 SGHNT, CDR2 YENEEA. Trimming cost V 2 bases and J 5 bases; bases outside gene matches: 4. CDR3 region: CASSLTGTGGTEAFF. CDR3 sequence (DNA): TGTGCCAGCAGCTTAACTGGGACAGGGGGTACTGAAGCTTTCTTT.

V gene TRBV30 combines with J gene TRBJ2-1; 7 bases match TRBD2. This CDR3 spans 15 amino acids. Germline V gene data show CDR1 as GTSNPN and CDR2 as SVGIG (reference sequence). The V gene end was trimmed by 5 bases and the J gene end by 0 bases; junction bases not matched to a gene: 7. The CDR3 sequence is CAWENGGSSYNEQFF. The CDR3 bases are TGTGCCTGGGAAAACGGGGGGAGCTCCTACAATGAGCAGTTCTTC.

This sequence joins TRBV29-1 and TRBJ2-7; 11 bases align to TRBD2. The CDR3 is made up of 15 amino acids. Germline CDR1 reads SQVTM; CDR2 reads ANQGSEA. V dropped 0 bases and J dropped 9; count of bases not matched to a gene: 10. In DNA form, the CDR3 reads TGCAGCGTTGAAGATCGAACTAGCGGGAGTAGGGGGCAGTACTTC. It translates to CSVEDRTSGSRGQYF.